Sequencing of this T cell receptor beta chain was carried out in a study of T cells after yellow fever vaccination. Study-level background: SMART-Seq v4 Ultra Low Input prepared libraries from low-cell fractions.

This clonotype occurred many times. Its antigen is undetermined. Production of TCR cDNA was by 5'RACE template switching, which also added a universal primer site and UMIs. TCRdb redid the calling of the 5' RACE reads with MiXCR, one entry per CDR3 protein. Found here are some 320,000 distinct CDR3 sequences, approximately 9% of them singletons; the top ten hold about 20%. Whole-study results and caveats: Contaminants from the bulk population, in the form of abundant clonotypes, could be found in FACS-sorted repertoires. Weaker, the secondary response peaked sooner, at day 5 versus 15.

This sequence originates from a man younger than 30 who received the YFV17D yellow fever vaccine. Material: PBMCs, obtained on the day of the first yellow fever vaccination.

The CDR3 DNA reads TGTGCCACCCAAGGGGGGGGCGCGATAGATAGCAATCAGCCCCAGCATTTT. Protein product: CATQGGGAIDSNQPQHF. This chain links TRBV28 with TRBJ1-5; a possible D gene is TRBD1 (6 bases). The CDR3 is made up of 17 amino acids. Looked up from germline, CDR1 is MDHEN and CDR2 is SYDVKM. Trimming cost V 10 bases and J 0 bases, with 22 bases left between them.